The T cell receptor (beta chain) under discussion was sequenced for a study of cytomegalovirus exposure and HLA in healthy donors (dated 2017 in TCRdb). The study in broad terms: In an earlier analysis of some 610 of the donors, 250 to 350 Gb of sequence data and 117 million unique TCR beta sequences from 150 million to 200 million T cells were reported. Typing coverage varied by locus: about 620-630 donors for A, B, C, DRB1 and DQB1; under 550 for DQA1; approximately 570 for DPA1; some 470 for DPB1. A later genetic analysis took genome-wide SNP genotypes for about 55% of the roughly 700 donors and used that subset as a discovery cohort. An early release that covered about 600 HLA-typed donors contained approximately 320 gigabases of sequencing data and about 84 million unique TCR sequences. The study was designed to test whether signatures of past pathogen exposure could be identified by cataloging public T cell receptors. Rather than using new phenotypic data, the later analysis identified candidate immune exposures from TCR beta sequences and from how often those sequences occurred across donors. Across around 400 genotyped donors of the cohort, an average of about 200,000 unique TCR beta nucleotide sequences per donor were sequenced, and 15% to 20% of those sequences were non-productive. An earlier analysis of some 600 of the donors applied high-throughput TCR beta sequencing to assess whether each TCR beta V gene segment acted as functional or pseudogenic. Alongside the repertoire data, information on donor age, sex, ethnicity and CMV serostatus was compiled. Along with the approximately 700-subject first cohort, a separate validation cohort of over 90 different subjects was used. HLA typing included class I and class II loci at four-digit resolution. To predict cytomegalovirus infection status, the study brought together high-throughput TCR immunosequencing, statistical association of individual TCRs with disease status, and machine learning. Every repertoire in the discovery cohort had been generated on one and the same sequencing platform. The genetic ancestry cluster associated with self-reported Caucasian donors included around four fifths of the roughly 380 genotyped donors. The study profiled the T cell repertoires of 500 to 800 subjects by immunosequencing and related them to cytomegalovirus serostatus. A later analysis re-analyzed previously published TCR beta repertoires from approximately 700 donors and added high-resolution HLA genotyping to study TCR occurrence patterns. About 5 DR-DQ haplotypes were handled as single units for association and clustering, since linkage in the cohort was strong.

The cohort was made up of roughly 670 healthy bone marrow donors. At the time of sampling, all cohort members were nominally healthy, though unrecorded immune exposures were likely present. The donor was CMV seronegative and belonged to the group of 320 or so seronegative cohort members. A peripheral blood sample was collected from each donor, and TCR beta sequencing was performed on peripheral blood mononuclear cells. Genomic DNA was extracted from the blood cell samples with the Qiagen DNeasy Blood Extraction Kit. Libraries were constructed by the immunoSEQ multiplex PCR assay. For the multiplex PCR, a mixture combining 60 forward primers for TCR Vbeta segments and 13 reverse primers for TCR Jbeta segments was used. The CDR3 region of rearranged TCR beta genes was amplified from genomic DNA with a multiplex PCR assay. The Illumina HiSeq System was used to sequence the amplified TCR beta libraries as 87-base-pair reads. Regarding the original processing steps: A later analysis tallied roughly 78 million unique TCR beta chains across the 666 repertoires, and approximately 12 million of those chains were shared by two or more donors. Raw reads were error-corrected and collapsed into unique sequences by a nearest-neighbor algorithm in which closely related sequences were merged to remove PCR and sequencing errors. Alignment of CDR3 sequences to IMGT reference sequences was used to assign V, D and J gene segments. Each retained sequence needed at least a six-nucleotide match to both a V gene segment and a J gene segment. Rearrangements were called productive when the CDR3 lacked stop codons and stayed in frame with V and J; all others were non-productive. Following IMGT convention, CDR3 was defined as the stretch from the second conserved V-encoded cysteine to the conserved J-encoded phenylalanine. The earlier analysis of roughly 590 of the donors excluded any sequence lacking an unambiguous match to a single V gene segment. In an earlier analysis of around 590 of the donors, a V segment was called functional when productive rearrangements were above 56.7%, and segregating when the standard deviation between donors exceeded 5%. A statistical classification framework was built for diagnosing cytomegalovirus status from the catalog of TCR beta chain sequences. In a later analysis, V and J genes were assigned by comparing TCR nucleotide sequences against IMGT/GENE-DB human TR gene sequences. Using the TCRdist pipeline, a later analysis assigned CDR3 sequences along with most-parsimonious VDJ recombination scenarios. In a later analysis, every TCR beta chain was defined by the combination of its CDR3 amino acid sequence and its V-gene family, and reads without a unique V-gene family were dropped. In a later analysis, 500 to 650 highly shared, low-generation-probability nucleotide sequences were removed to address suspected cross-contamination and a sequencing artifact. A later analysis calculated a clonal expansion index for each public chain from normalized within-repertoire ranks of inferred template counts. In a later analysis, generation probabilities were computed using a VDJ recombination model fitted to out-of-frame rearrangements, and the results were checked against IGoR. A later analysis scored TCR-TCR, TCR-HLA and TCR-CMV co-occurrence with hypergeometric tests, applying a repertoire-size bias correction to TCR pairs. To estimate false discovery rates, a later analysis permuted the HLA or CMV assignments 20 times. In a later analysis, co-occurring TCRs were grouped using DBSCAN, with TCRdist sequence similarity added in when clustering inside HLA-allele-positive subsets. For co-occurrence clustering, repertoires with fewer than 30,000 or more than 120,000 public chains were excluded, along with a handful of repertoires with anomalous nucleotide sharing. Here the immuneACCESS table is served through TCRdb, limited to in-frame sequences with V and J called. Missing clones are a known gap in these copies; in checked studies unresolved V genes cover under half, and the rest lacks a known reason. From that table come the V and J calls and clone size; the DNA was used to work out D and trimming. The sample has about 150,000 clones on record. In total, the top ten clones hold under 2% of the sample.

Points the paper makes about the study in general: A later analysis associated 15,000 to 20,000 TCR beta sequences with specific HLA alleles at a false discovery rate of 0.05. A later analysis found that HLA-associated TCR beta chains were more clonally expanded and had lower generation probabilities than equally common non-associated chains. The authors suggested that the approach could potentially be extended to other disease states and immunological phenotypes. A further reported finding was that TCR beta sequences accurately predicted the HLA-A and HLA-B alleles for most subjects in the first cohort. Cytomegalovirus status was reported to be diagnosed by the classifier with high specificity and sensitivity in both the original and validation cohorts. In an earlier analysis of approximately 600 of the donors, most TCR beta V segments were observed in productive rearrangements about 87% or about 30% of the time, broadly matching IMGT annotations. According to a later analysis, most CMV-associated TCR beta chains appeared to be HLA-restricted, and the HLA associations seemed to be driven largely by CMV exposure. The study gave a list of 150 to 200 TCR beta chains associated with cytomegalovirus. According to a later genetic analysis, donors in an Asian-associated ancestry cluster had fewer N-insertions in productive TCRs than the roughly 700-donor mean. In this cohort, only TCR beta chains were sequenced, and detectable features were limited by the absence of alpha or paired-chain data. Across donors, most TCR sequences were observed very rarely, whereas some public TCRs were present in many individuals. The sequencing pipeline was judged likely to have produced a cluster of highly shared sequence variants as a technical artifact. Because counts were too low, about 18 rarely observed V segments, including chromosome 9 orphons, were excluded from the earlier analysis of some 590 of the donors. The presence/absence analyses assumed that sequencing depth was roughly uniform across donors, and that assumption may not be true. In vitro tests confirmed that three of the cytomegalovirus-associated TCR beta chains recognize cytomegalovirus antigens. A later genetic analysis associated a missense DCLRE1C variant with V-gene and J-gene trimming of TCR beta chains, and an independent cohort replicated the association. In a later analysis, the rate of TCR association differed among HLA loci, with DRB1 alleles having the most associated TCRs and HLA-C alleles having the fewest. Because some donors lacked HLA typing at each locus, the association tests relied only on the typed subset. A later analysis reported that several top co-occurrence clusters appeared linked to parvovirus B19, influenza, CMV and Epstein-Barr virus. The 87-base-pair reads could not distinguish some IMGT-functional V segments, including TRBV6-2 and TRBV6-3, so those segments were excluded. When HLA alleles, especially DR and DQ, strongly co-occurred, attributing TCR associations to individual alleles was difficult. The only immune exposure information available for the cohort was CMV serostatus. Correlated functional status among segregating V segments might reflect linkage disequilibrium, but an unknown experimental factor could not be ruled out.

A remark on this clone: Its antigen target is currently unknown.

The germline V gene encodes CDR1 LGHNA and CDR2 YNFKEQ. The CDR3 spans 20 residues, from the cysteine through the phenylalanine. Only CDR3 DNA remains: 60 bases, in frame from the first base. V and J are trimmed by 2 bases and 3 bases, and the gene matches miss 18 bases of the junction. The V and J segments used are TRBV4-2 and TRBJ2-3; 9 bases in the junction line up with TRBD2. The receptor's source is a woman between 45 and 60 years old in good health and CMV-seronegative. The specimen sequenced was PBMCs. Read as DNA, the sequence is TGTGCCAGCAGCCAACAACGGCTAGCGGGGATGGGGAGAGGAACAGATACGCAGTATTTT. This sequence encodes CASSQQRLAGMGRGTDTQYF.